The following is a T cell receptor beta chain sequence with its context. The antigen remains unidentified. This CDR3 contains 12 residues. V was pared by 8 bases and J by 3 bases, with 8 bases between. The germline CDR1 and CDR2 sequences are ENHRY and SYGVKD. TCRdb recomputed calls from the 5' RACE reads with MiXCR, one row per CDR3 protein. This sample has under 300,000 distinct CDR3 sequences, with roughly 17% found just once. The data belong to a study of T-cell memory formation after mild COVID-19. Study-wide findings and caveats: Some clones that responded turned up in pre-infection memory, which suggests that cross-reactive memory joined in.

The chain uses TRBV10-3 and TRBJ2-1, with unresolved D. Sequenced sample: PBMCs or a T cell subset sorted from them (not recorded which). The origin of this receptor is a man aged 18-30 years who had mild COVID-19 (a few samples of this study predate the infection). Cell type and time point are not known. CDR3 sequence reads: CAIARLYNEQFF. The CDR3 nucleotides are TGTGCCATCGCCAGACTCTACAATGAGCAGTTCTTC.